Following are 4 T cell receptor beta chains from one sample sequenced in a study of blood T cell repertoires in COVID-19. Here immunoSEQ multiplex PCR was the method, and the copy in TCRdb shows in-frame clones only, minus some. This sample has 70,000 or so clones, with more than 70% found just once. The sequenced material came from peripheral blood. The receptors here all came from a human donor in a cohort sampled during active COVID-19.

V is TRBV5-4 and J is TRBJ2-5; 10 bases match TRBD1. Germline V gene data show CDR1 as SGHNT and CDR2 as YYREEE (reference sequence). The CDR3 has 16 residues. The J segment lost 3 bases and the V segment lost 0 bases, leaving 5 bases of the junction unmatched. The DNA for the CDR3 is TGTGCCAGCAGCTTGGCGATGGGGACAGGGGAAGAGACCCAGTACTTC. It yields the protein CASSLAMGTGEETQYF.

The J gene is TRBJ2-5, the V gene TRBV5-1; tentative D call: TRBD2 (5 bases). Germline values: CDR1 SGHRS, CDR2 YFSETQ. CDR3 length equals 15 residues. V was shortened by 2 bases and J by 3 bases, with 14 bases between the two germline ends. The CDR3 spells CASSFSGNSEETQYF. CDR3 DNA: TGCGCCAGCAGCTTCTCCGGGAACTCGGAAGAGACCCAGTACTTC.

J is TRBJ2-7 and V is TRBV6-5; 12 bases map to TRBD1. With V trimmed by 0 bases and J by 5 bases, 2 bases remained unmatched. The CDR3 covers 15 residues. The germline CDR1 and CDR2 sequences are MNHEY and SVGAGI. CDR3 loop: CASSYSGTGGDEQYF. The CDR3 DNA reads as TGTGCCAGCAGTTACTCCGGGACAGGGGGCGACGAGCAGTACTTC.

The rearrangement uses TRBV24-1 and TRBJ1-5; D may be TRBD1 (5 bases). The ends were cut back, 5 bases at V and 7 bases at J, with 11 bases in the middle. The CDR3 runs 13 residues. Germline V CDR1 and CDR2: KGHDR, SFDVKD. The CDR3: CATSAGREQPQHF. CDR3 coding DNA: TGTGCCACCAGTGCAGGGCGGGAACAGCCCCAGCATTTT.